In this sample, the clone carrying this TCR beta chain turned up a few times. Its cognate antigen is unknown. The data belong to a study of response to subunit inactivated influenza vaccine. TCRdb used MiXCR to reprocess the RT-PCR reads, holding one entry per CDR3 protein. The table lists hundreds of thousands of distinct CDR3 sequences, less than 20% of them singletons, with about a tenth in the top ten. CDR1 is LNHNV, CDR2 YYDKDF, per germline (reference sequence). V was cut by 2 bases and J by 4 bases, with 15 bases left in between. The CDR3 loop spans 16 amino acids. Study findings and constraints: Authors suggested each seasonal influenza vaccination recruits few new T cells.

This sequence joins TRBV15 and TRBJ2-1; D is ambiguous. The sequenced sample was PBMCs from blood, obtained 5 days after vaccination. The clonotype originates from a man in his forties or fifties who received an inactivated influenza vaccine. The CDR3 nucleotides are TGTGCCACCAGCAGATTTGGGTCGTCTCCATACAATGAGCAGTTCTTC. It is translated as CATSRFGSSPYNEQFF.